The source of this TCR beta chain is a study of cytomegalovirus exposure and HLA in healthy donors. This CDR3 is built from 15 residues. Germline V gene data show CDR1 as MNHNS and CDR2 as SASEGT. V lost 4 bases and J lost 0, with 9 bases in between. 13 Jbeta primers and 60 Vbeta primers were used for the PCR. TCRdb's copy holds only in-frame clones and misses some; the assay was immunoSEQ multiplex PCR. The table has some 170,000 clones, roughly 81% seen once; the top ten hold 13%. Sequenced sample: PBMCs. The rearrangement uses TRBV6-1 and TRBJ2-2, with D possibly TRBD2 on 5 matching bases. This clonotype originated in a woman aged 45-65 years in good health and CMV-seronegative. The CDR3 bases are TGTGCCAGCAGTGCGGGAACTGCGAACACCGGGGAGCTGTTTTTT. It translates to CASSAGTANTGELFF.